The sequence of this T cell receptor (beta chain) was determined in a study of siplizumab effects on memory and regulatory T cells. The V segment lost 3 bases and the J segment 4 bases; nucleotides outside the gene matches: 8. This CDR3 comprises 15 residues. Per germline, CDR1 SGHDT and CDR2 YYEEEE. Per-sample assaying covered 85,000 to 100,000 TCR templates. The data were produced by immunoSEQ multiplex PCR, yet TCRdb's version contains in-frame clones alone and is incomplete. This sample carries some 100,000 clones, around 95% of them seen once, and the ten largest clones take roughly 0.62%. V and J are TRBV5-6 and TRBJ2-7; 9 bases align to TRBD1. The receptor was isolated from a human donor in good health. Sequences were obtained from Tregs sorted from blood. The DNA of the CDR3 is TGTGCCAGCAGCTGGGGACAGGGACTCTTGTACGAGCAGTACTTC. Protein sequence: CASSWGQGLLYEQYF.